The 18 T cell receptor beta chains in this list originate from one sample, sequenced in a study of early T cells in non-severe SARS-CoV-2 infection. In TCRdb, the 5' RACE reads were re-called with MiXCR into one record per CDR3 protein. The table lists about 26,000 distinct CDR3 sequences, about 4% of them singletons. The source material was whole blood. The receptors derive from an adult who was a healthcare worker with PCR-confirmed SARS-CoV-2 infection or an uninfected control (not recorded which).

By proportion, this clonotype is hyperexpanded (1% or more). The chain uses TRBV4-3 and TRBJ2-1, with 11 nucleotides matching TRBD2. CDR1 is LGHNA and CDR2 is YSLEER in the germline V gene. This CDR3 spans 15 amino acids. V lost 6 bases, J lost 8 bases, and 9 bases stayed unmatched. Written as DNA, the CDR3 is TGCGCCAGCAGTCTAACTAGCGGGAGAGGTGATGAGCAGTTCTTC. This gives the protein CASSLTSGRGDEQFF.

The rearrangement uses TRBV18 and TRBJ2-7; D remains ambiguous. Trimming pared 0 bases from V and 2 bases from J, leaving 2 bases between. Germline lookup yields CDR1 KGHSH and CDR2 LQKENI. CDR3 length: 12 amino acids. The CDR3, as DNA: TGTGCCAGCTCACCACCGACCTACGAGCAGTACGTC. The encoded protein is CASSPPTYEQYV.

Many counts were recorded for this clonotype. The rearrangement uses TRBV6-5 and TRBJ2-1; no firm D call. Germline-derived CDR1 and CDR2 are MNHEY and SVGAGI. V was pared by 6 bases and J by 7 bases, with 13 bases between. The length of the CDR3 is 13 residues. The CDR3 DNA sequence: TGTGCCAGCAGCCCGACCACTCATAATGAGCAGTTCTTC. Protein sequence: CASSPTTHNEQFF.

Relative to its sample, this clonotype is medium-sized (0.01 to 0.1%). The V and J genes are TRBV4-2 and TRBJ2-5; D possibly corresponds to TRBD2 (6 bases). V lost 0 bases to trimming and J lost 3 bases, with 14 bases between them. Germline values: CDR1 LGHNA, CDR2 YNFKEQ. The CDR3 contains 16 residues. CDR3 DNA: TGTGCCAGCAGCCAAGAAGCCGGGGGATTGAAAGAGACCCAGTACTTC. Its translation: CASSQEAGGLKETQYF.

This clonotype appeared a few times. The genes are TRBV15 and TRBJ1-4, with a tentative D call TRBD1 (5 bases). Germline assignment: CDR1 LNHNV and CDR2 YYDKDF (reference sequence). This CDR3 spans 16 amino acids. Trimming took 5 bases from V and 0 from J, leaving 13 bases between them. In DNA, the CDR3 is TGTGCCACCAGCGGTGGACACCCCGCAACTAATGAAAAACTGTTTTTT. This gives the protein CATSGGHPATNEKLFF.

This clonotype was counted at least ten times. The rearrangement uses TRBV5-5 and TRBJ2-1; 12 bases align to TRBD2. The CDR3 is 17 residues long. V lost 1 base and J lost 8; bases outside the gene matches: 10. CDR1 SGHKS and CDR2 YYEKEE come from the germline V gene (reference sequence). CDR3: CASSLLLTSGRTDEQFF. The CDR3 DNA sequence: TGTGCCAGCAGCTTGTTACTCACTAGCGGGAGGACGGATGAGCAGTTCTTC.

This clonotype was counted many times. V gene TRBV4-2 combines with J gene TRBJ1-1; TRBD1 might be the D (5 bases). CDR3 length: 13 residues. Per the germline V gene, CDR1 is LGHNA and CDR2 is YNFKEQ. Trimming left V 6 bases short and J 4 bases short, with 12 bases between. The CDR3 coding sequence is TGTGCCAGCAGTCCCCCGGGGGGCACTGAAGCTTTCTTT. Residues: CASSPPGGTEAFF.

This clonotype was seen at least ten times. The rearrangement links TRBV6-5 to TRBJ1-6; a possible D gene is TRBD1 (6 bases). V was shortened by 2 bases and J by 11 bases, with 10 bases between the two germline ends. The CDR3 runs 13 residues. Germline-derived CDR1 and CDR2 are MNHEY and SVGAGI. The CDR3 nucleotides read TGTGCCAGCAGTTACACAGGGAATCCACCCCTCCACTTT. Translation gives CASSYTGNPPLHF.

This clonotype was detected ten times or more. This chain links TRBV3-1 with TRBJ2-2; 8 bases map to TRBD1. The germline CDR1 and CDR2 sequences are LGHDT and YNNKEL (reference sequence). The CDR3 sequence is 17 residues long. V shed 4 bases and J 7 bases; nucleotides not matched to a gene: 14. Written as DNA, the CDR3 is TGTGCCAGCAGCCCTCCTAAAGGACAGGGTAATAGCGGGGAGCTGTTTTTT. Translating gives CASSPPKGQGNSGELFF.

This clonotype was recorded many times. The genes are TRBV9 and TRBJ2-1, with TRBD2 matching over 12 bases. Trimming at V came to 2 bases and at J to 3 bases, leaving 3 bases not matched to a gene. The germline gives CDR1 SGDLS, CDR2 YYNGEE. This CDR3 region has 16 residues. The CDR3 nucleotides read TGTGCCAGCAGCGTGAGGACTAGCGGGAACTACAATGAGCAGTTCTTC. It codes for CASSVRTSGNYNEQFF.

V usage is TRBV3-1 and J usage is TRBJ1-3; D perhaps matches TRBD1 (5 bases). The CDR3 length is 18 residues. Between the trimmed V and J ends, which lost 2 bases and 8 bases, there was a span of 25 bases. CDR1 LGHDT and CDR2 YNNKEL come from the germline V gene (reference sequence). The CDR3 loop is CASSQLGLIHAQEYTIYF. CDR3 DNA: TGTGCCAGCAGCCAATTGGGACTGATCCACGCTCAGGAGTACACCATATATTTT.

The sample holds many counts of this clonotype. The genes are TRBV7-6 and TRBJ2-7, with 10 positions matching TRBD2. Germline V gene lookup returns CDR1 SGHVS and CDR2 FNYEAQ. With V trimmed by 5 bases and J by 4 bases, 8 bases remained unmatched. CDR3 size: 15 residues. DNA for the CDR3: TGTGCCAGCAGCGAAACTAGCGGGACTAGATACGAGCAGTACTTC. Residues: CASSETSGTRYEQYF.

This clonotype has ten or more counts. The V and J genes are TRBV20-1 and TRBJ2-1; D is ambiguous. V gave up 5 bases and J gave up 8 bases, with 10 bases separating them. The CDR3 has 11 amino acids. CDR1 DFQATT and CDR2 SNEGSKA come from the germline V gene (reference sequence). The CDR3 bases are TGCAGTGCTCCCGTGTTCGATGAGCAGTTCTTC. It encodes CSAPVFDEQFF.

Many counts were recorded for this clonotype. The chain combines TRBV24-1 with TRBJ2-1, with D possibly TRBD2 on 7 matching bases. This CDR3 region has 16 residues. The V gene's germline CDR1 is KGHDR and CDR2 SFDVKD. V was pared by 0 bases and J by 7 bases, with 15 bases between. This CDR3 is CATSDLGVGGGNEQFF. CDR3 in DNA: TGTGCCACCAGTGATTTGGGGGTAGGGGGAGGGAATGAGCAGTTCTTC.

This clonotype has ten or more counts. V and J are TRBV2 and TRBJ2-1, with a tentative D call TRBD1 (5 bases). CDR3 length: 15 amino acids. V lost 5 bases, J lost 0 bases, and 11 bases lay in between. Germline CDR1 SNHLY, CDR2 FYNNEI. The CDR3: CASSWTPSSYNEQFF. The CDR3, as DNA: TGTGCCAGCAGTTGGACACCGAGCTCCTACAATGAGCAGTTCTTC.

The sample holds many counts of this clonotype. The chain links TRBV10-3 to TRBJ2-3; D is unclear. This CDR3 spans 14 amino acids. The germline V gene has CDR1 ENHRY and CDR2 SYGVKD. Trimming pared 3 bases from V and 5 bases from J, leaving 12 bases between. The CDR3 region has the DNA TGTGCCATCAGTGACCCTGCTGACCGAGATACGCAGTATTTT. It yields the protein CAISDPADRDTQYF.

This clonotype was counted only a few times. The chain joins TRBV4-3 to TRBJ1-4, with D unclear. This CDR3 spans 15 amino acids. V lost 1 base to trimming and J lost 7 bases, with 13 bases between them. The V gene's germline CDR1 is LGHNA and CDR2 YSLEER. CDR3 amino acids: CASSQGPGPFEKLFF. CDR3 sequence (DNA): TGCGCCAGCAGCCAAGGACCGGGCCCTTTTGAAAAACTGTTTTTT.

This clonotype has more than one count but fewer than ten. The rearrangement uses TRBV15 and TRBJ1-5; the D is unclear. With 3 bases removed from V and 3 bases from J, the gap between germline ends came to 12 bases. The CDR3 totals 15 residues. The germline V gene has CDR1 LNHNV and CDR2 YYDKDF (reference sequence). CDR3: CATSSGRTANQPQHF. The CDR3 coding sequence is TGTGCCACCAGCAGCGGCCGGACGGCCAATCAGCCCCAGCATTTT.